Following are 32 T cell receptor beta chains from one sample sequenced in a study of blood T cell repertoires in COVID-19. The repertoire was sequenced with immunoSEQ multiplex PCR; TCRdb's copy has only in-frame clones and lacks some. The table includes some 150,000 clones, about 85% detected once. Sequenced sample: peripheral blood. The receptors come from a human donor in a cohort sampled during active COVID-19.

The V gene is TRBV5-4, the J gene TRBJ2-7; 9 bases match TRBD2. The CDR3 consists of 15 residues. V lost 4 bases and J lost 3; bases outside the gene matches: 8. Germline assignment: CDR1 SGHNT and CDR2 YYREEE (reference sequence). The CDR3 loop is CASSGPGREGYEQYF. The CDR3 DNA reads TGTGCCAGCAGCGGCCCCGGGCGGGAGGGCTACGAGCAGTACTTC.

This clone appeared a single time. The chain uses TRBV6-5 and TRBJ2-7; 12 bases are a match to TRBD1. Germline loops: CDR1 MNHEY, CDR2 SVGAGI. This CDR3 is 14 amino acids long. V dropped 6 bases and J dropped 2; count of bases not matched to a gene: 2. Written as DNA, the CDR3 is TGTGCCAGCAGGTGGGACAGGGGGCCCTACGAGCAGTACTTC. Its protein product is CASRWDRGPYEQYF.

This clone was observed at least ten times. CDR3 protein: CASSLSGLADYEQYF. The CDR3 DNA follows: TGCGCCAGCAGCTTGTCCGGACTAGCGGACTACGAGCAGTACTTC. V usage is TRBV5-1 and J usage is TRBJ2-7; 10 bases fit TRBD2. The J segment lost 3 bases and the V segment lost 1 base, leaving 4 bases of the junction unmatched. The germline gives CDR1 SGHRS, CDR2 YFSETQ. This CDR3 region has 15 residues.

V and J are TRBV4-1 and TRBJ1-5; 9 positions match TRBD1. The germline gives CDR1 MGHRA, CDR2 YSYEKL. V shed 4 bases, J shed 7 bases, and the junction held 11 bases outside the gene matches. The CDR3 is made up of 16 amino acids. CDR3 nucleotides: TGCGCCAGCAGCCGAGATGACAGGGGGTTCGGGCAGCCCCAGCATTTT. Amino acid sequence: CASSRDDRGFGQPQHF.

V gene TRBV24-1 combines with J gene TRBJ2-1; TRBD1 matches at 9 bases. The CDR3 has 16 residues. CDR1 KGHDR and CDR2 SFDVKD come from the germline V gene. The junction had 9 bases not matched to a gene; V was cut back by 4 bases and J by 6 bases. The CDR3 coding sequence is TGTGCCACCAGTGACTCCCGGACAGGGGACGGCAATGAGCAGTTCTTC. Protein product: CATSDSRTGDGNEQFF.

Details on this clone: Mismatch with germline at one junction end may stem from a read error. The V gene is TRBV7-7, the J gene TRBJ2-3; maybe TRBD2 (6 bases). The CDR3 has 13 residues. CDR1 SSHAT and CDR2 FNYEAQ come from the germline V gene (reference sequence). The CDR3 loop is CASSRPGADTQYF. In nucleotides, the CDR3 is TGTGCTAGCAGCCGCCCGGGGGCAGATACGCAGTATTTT.

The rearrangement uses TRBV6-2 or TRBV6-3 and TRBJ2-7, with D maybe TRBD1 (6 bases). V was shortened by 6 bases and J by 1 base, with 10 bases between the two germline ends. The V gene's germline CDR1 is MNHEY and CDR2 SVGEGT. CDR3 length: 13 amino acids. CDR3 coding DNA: TGTGCCAGCAGCTCGGACAGATCCTACGAGCAGTACTTC. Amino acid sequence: CASSSDRSYEQYF.

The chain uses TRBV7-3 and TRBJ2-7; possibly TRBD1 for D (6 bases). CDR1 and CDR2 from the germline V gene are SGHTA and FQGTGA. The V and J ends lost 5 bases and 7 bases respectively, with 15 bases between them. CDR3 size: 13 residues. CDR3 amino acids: CASSLTGLEEQYF. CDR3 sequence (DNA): TGTGCCAGCAGCCTCACAGGGCTTGAGGAGCAGTACTTC.

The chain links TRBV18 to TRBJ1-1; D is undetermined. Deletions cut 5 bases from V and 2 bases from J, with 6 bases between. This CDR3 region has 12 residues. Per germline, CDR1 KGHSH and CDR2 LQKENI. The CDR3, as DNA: TGTGCCAGCTCAAAGCTCAACACTGAAGCTTTCTTT. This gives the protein CASSKLNTEAFF. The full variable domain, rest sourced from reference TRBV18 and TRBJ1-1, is NAGVMQNPRHLVRRRGQEARLRCSPMKGHSHVYWYRQLPEEGLKFMVYLQKENIIDESGMPKERFSAEFPKEGPSILRIQQVVRGDSAAYFCASSKLNTEAFFGQGTRLTVV.

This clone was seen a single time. The CDR3 sequence is CASSIAVGQETQYF. In DNA, the CDR3 is TGTGCCAGTAGTATAGCAGTCGGGCAAGAGACCCAGTACTTC. The J gene is TRBJ2-5, the V gene TRBV19; D unresolved. Trimming removed 1 base at V and 2 bases at J, with 8 bases between. Germline-derived CDR1 and CDR2 are LNHDA and SQIVND (reference sequence). This CDR3 is 14 amino acids long.

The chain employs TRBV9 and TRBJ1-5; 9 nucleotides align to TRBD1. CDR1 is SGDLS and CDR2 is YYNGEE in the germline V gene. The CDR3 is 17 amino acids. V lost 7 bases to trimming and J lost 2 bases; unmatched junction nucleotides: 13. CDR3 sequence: CASLSRDRVEGNQPQHF. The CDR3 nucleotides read TGTGCCAGCTTGTCCCGGGACAGGGTGGAAGGCAATCAGCCCCAGCATTTT.

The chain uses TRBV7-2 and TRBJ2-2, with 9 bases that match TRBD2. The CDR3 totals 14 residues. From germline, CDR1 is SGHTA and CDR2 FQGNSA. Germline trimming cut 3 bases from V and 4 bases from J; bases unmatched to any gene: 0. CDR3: CASSLTSGTGELFF. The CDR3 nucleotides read TGTGCCAGCAGCTTGACTAGCGGCACCGGGGAGCTGTTTTTT.

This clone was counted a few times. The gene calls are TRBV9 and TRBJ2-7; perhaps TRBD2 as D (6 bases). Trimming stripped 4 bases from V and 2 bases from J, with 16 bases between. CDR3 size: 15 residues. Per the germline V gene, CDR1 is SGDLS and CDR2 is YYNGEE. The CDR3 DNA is TGTGCCAGCAGCCCCCACGGACTACCGACCTACGAGCAGTACTTC. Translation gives CASSPHGLPTYEQYF.

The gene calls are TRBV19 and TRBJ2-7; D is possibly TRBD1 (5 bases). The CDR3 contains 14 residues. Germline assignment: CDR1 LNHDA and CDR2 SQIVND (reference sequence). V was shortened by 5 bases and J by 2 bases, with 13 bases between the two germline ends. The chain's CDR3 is CASSDQAGTYEQYF. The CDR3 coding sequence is TGTGCCAGTAGTGACCAGGCAGGGACCTACGAGCAGTACTTC.

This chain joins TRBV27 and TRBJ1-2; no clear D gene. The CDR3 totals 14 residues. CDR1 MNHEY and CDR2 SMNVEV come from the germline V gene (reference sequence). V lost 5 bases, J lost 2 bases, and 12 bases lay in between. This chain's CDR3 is CASSPRGGNYGYTF. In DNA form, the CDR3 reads TGTGCCAGCAGTCCCCGTGGAGGCAACTATGGCTACACCTTC.

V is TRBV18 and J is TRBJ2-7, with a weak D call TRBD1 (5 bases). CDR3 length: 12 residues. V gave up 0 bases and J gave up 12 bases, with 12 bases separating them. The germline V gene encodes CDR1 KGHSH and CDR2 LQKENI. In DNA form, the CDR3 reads TGTGCCAGCTCACCACCTGACAGCGTTTTGTACTTC. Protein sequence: CASSPPDSVLYF.

CDR3 nucleotide sequence: TGTGCCAGTAGTATACGAGGGAATGAGCAGTTCTTC. This gives the protein CASSIRGNEQFF. The gene calls are TRBV19 and TRBJ2-1, with D possibly TRBD2 on 5 matching bases. Looked up from germline, CDR1 is LNHDA and CDR2 is SQIVND (reference sequence). The germline V and J ends were trimmed by 2 bases and 7 bases, with 6 bases remaining between them. The CDR3 covers 12 residues.

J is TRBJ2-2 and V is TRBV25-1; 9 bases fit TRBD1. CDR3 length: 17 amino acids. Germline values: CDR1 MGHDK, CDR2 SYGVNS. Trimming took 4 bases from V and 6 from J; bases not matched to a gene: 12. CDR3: CASSGRMGQGEAGELFF. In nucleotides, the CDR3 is TGTGCCAGCAGTGGGAGAATGGGACAGGGTGAAGCCGGGGAGCTGTTTTTT.

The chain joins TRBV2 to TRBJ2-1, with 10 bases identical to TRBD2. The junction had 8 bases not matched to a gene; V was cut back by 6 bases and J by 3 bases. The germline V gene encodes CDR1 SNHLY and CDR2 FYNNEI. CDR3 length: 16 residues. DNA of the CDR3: TGTGCCAGCAGGAAAGCGGGGGGGACCCTCTACAATGAGCAGTTCTTC. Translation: CASRKAGGTLYNEQFF.

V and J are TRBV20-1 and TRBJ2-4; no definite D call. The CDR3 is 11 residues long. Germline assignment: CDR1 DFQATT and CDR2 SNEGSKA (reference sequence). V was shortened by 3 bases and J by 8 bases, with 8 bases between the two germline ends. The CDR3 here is CSASLRDIQYF. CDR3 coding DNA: TGCAGTGCTAGTCTTCGAGACATTCAGTACTTC.

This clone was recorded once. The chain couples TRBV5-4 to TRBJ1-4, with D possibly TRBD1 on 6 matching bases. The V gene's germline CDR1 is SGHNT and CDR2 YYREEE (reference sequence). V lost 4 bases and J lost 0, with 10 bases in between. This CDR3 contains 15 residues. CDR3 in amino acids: CASSGGSATNEKLFF. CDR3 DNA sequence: TGTGCCAGCAGCGGGGGCAGTGCAACTAATGAAAAACTGTTTTTT. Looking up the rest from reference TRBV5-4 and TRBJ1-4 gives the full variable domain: ETGVTQSPTHLIKTRGQQVTLRCSSQSGHNTVSWYQQALGQGPQFIFQYYREEENGRGNFPPRFSGLQFPNYSSELNVNALELDDSALYLCASSGGSATNEKLFFGSGTQLSVL.

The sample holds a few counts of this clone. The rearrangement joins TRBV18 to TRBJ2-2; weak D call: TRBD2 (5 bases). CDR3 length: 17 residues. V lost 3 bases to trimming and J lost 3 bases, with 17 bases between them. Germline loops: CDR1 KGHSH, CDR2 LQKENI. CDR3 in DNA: TGTGCCAGCTCACCCTCTACTAGATGGGTCGACACCGGGGAGCTGTTTTTT. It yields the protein CASSPSTRWVDTGELFF.

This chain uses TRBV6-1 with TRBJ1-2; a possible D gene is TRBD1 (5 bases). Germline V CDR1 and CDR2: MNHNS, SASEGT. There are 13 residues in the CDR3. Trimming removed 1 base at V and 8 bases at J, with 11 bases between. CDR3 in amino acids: CASSEGTQSGYTF. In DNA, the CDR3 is TGTGCCAGCAGTGAAGGGACACAGTCCGGCTACACCTTC.

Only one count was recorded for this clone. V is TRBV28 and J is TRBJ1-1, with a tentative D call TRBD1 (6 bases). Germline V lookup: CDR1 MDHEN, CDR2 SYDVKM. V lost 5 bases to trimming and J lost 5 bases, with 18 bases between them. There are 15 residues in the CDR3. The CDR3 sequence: CASSTTAQGWTEAFF. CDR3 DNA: TGTGCCAGCAGTACTACAGCACAGGGTTGGACTGAAGCTTTCTTT. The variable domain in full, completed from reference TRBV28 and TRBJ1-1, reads DVKVTQSSRYLVKRTGEKVFLECVQDMDHENMFWYRQDPGLGLRLIYFSYDVKMKEKGDIPEGYSVSREKKERFSLILESASTNQTSMYLCASSTTAQGWTEAFFGQGTRLTVV.

CDR3 residues: CASSPTPKGGGREKLFF. CDR3 sequence (DNA): TGTGCCAGCAGCCCCACCCCAAAGGGGGGGGGTCGCGAAAAACTGTTTTTT. The chain couples TRBV21-1 to TRBJ1-4. TRBV21-1 has pseudogene status. The CDR3 consists of 17 residues.

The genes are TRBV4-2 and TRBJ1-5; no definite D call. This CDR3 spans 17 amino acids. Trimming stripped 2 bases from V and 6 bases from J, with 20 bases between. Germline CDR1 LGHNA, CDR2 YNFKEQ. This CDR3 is CASSQRFNFGEVQPQHF. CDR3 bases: TGTGCCAGCAGCCAAAGGTTTAATTTCGGGGAGGTTCAGCCCCAGCATTTT.

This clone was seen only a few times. CDR3 coding DNA: TGTGCCAGCTCACATACCAGGGCCAACTCTGGAAACACCATATATTTT. Its translation: CASSHTRANSGNTIYF. The rearrangement joins TRBV18 to TRBJ1-3; D possibly corresponds to TRBD1 (5 bases). The V gene's germline CDR1 is KGHSH and CDR2 LQKENI. The V and J ends lost 4 bases and 0 bases respectively, with 13 bases between them. The CDR3 is 16 amino acids. Together with reference TRBV18 and TRBJ1-3, the CDR3 gives the full variable domain: NAGVMQNPRHLVRRRGQEARLRCSPMKGHSHVYWYRQLPEEGLKFMVYLQKENIIDESGMPKERFSAEFPKEGPSILRIQQVVRGDSAAYFCASSHTRANSGNTIYFGEGSWLTVV.

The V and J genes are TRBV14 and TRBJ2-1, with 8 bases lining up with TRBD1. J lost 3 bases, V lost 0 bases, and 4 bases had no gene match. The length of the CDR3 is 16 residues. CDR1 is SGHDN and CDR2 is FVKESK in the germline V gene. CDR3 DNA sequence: TGTGCCAGCAGCCAAGATCTGGGACAGGTCTACAATGAGCAGTTCTTC. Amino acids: CASSQDLGQVYNEQFF. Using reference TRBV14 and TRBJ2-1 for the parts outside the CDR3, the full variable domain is EAGVTQFPSHSVIEKGQTVTLRCDPISGHDNLYWYRRVMGKEIKFLLHFVKESKQDESGMPNNRFLAERTGGTYSTLKVQPAELEDSGVYFCASSQDLGQVYNEQFFGPGTRLTVL.

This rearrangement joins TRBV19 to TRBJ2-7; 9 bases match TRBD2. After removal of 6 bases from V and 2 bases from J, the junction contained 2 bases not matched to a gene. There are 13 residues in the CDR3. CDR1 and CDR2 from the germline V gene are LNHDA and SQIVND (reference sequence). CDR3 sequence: CASRLAGTYEQYF. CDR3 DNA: TGTGCCAGTAGACTAGCGGGTACCTACGAGCAGTACTTC.

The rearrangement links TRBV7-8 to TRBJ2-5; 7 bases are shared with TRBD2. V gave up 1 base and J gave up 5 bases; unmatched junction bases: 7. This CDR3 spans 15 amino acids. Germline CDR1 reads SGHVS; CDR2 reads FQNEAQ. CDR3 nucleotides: TGTGCCAGCAGCTTAGAGACATTCGGGGGGGAGACCCAGTACTTC. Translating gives CASSLETFGGETQYF.

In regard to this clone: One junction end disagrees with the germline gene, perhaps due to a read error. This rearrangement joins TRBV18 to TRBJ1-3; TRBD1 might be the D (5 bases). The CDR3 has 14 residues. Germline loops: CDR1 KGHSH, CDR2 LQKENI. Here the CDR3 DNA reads TGTGCCAGCTCACCGCCGGGACTTGGAGACACCATATATTTT. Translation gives CASSPPGLGDTIYF.

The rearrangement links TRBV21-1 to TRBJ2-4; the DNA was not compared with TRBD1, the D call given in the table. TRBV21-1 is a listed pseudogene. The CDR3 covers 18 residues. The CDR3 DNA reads TGTGCCAGCAGCAAAGATAGGGACAGGAGATTAGCCAAAAACATTCAGTACTTC. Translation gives CASSKDRDRRLAKNIQYF.